The clone carrying this TCR beta chain showed up just a few times. TCRdb processed the 5' RACE reads anew with MiXCR; each CDR3 protein has one entry. Among about 470,000 distinct CDR3 sequences listed, roughly 26% were seen once. The data stem from a study of identical twins. CDR3 length: 16 residues. The germline V gene encodes CDR1 SGHAT and CDR2 FQNNGV. Losses at the gene ends were 5 bases for V and 6 bases for J; bases not matched to a gene: 9. These same data were also listed under a study on T cells expressing NK-cell markers. That paper notes: It was sorted CD3+CD56+NKG2C+, CD3+CD56+NKG2C- and CD3+CD56-NKG2C+ T cells that supplied the TCR beta repertoires.

The source material was CD4+ T cells sorted from blood. The rearrangement uses TRBV11-2 and TRBJ2-1, with TRBD1 identical over 11 bases. This TCR came from a woman under 30 in good health. This CDR3 reads CASSTSGTGGPNEQFF. The DNA for the CDR3 is TGTGCCAGCAGCACATCCGGGACAGGGGGACCCAATGAGCAGTTCTTC.